Following are 2 T cell receptor beta chains from one sample sequenced in a study of post-analysis software for immune sequencing data. Prepared TCR beta cDNA libraries contained unique molecular identifiers. TCRdb itself ran the PCR reads through MiXCR, one entry per CDR3 protein. The table records hundreds of thousands of distinct CDR3 sequences, 44% of them present only once. General study results and limits: Patients had higher frequencies than controls of five TRBV segments, including TRBV5-6, TRBV5-1 and TRBV20-1.

Their target antigens are unknown. Sample: blood. The receptors come from a girl aged 10-17 years with multiple sclerosis.

This clonotype was seen a few times. The chain carries TRBV12-3 or TRBV12-4 and TRBJ2-1; 12 nucleotides align to TRBD2. This CDR3 has 14 amino acids. J lost 5 bases, V lost 6 bases, and 2 bases had no gene match. For the CDR3, the DNA is TGTGCCAGCAGACGGACTAGCGGGAACAATGAGCAGTTCTTC. Translating it yields CASRRTSGNNEQFF.

Turning to this clonotype: The missing conserved phenylalanine or tryptophan at the end of this CDR3 makes a read error likely. V usage is TRBV25-1 and J usage is TRBJ2-5, with D hard to call. The end of the DNA aligns better with TRBJ2-7, so the J call may be wrong. The CDR3 covers 11 residues. CDR1 is MGHDK and CDR2 is SYGVNS in the germline V gene. The CDR3 protein is CASSGSYEQYC. The CDR3 nucleotides read TGTGCCAGCTCCGGCTCGTACGAGCAGTACTGC.